The T cell receptor beta chain under discussion was sequenced for a study of shared clonotypes between healthy human individuals. Background on the study: Per donor, CD8 memory used one plate, CD8 naive used two, CD4 memory used three and CD4 naive used three.

Comments on this clone: Antigen unknown.

Study-wide results and limits: Few donors limited the genetic and exposure-history diversity represented. Larger richness was generally estimated for naive than memory subsets.

Germline V gives CDR1 MGHRA, CDR2 YSYEKL. Deletions cut 3 bases from V and 7 bases from J, with 7 bases between. The length of the CDR3 is 12 residues. TCRdb keeps only in-frame clones here, not all; method: immunoSEQ multiplex PCR. The profile shows roughly 1,600,000 clones, approximately 98.5% of them singletons. The sample was naive CD4+ T cells sorted from blood. Regarding subset: CD45RA+ positively selected. This receptor was obtained from a man aged 25-40 years in good health. The chain combines TRBV4-1 with TRBJ2-1; D is perhaps TRBD1 or TRBD2 (5 bases each). The CDR3 DNA reads as TGCGCCAGCAGCCAGGGGGAAAATGAGCAGTTCTTC. Amino acids: CASSQGENEQFF.